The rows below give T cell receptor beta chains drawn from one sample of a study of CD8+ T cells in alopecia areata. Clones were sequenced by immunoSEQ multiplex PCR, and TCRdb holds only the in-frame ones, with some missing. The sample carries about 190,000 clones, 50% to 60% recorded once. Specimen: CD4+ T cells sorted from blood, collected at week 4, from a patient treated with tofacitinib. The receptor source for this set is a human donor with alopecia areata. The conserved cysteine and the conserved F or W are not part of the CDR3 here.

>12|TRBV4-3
ASSQAQGTDTQY
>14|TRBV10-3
AISDSGGSSYNEQF
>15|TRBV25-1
ASRGSGSSYSYNEQF
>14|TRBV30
AWSVLGLRGSYEQY
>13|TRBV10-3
AISESVSGANVLT
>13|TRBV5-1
ASSLAWDRVAEQY
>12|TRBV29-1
SVVRDRVDTEAF
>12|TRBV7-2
ASSPLALGYEQY
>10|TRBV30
AWSWGDSEAF
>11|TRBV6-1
ASSEVVGEKLF
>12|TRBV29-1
SALRGPNTGELF
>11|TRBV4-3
ASSQPLAGKQF
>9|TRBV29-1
SVERAYEQY
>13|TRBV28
ASSGEGGRTDTQY
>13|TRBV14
ASSRWDLVGAEQY
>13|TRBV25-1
ASSPLGAYQETQY
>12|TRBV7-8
ASSSPGQLVEQY